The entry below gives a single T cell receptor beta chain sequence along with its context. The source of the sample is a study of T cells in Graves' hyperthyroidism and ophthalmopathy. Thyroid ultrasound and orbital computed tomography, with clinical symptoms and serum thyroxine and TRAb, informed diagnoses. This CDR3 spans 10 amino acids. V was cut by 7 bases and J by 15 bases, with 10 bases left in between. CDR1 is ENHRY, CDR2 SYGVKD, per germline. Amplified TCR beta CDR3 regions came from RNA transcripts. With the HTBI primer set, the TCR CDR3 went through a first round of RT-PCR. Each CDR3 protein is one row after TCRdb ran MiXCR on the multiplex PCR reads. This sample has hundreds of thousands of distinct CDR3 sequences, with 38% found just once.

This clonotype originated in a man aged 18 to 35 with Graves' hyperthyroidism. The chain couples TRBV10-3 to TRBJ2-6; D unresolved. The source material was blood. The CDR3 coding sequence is TGTGCCATCACCCCAGTGTCCCTGACTTTC. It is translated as CAITPVSLTF.